The sample holds one count of the clone carrying this TCR beta chain. What it binds is not known. Second-dose schedules of about 4 or about 12 weeks were combined. The sample is drawn from a study of T cell responses to AZD1222 COVID-19 vaccine. Study-level results: Spike-wide coverage was observed for vaccine-associated CD4 TCRs, with dominant responses at 160-218 and 743-854. Clonal diversity was possibly underestimated, and the donors were mostly white British, with more females.

The CDR3 is made up of 17 amino acids. Trimming took 3 bases from V and 7 from J; bases not matched to a gene: 11. The germline gives CDR1 SGHNT, CDR2 YYREEE (reference sequence). Clones were sequenced by immunoSEQ multiplex PCR, and TCRdb holds only the in-frame ones, with some missing. In the table there are 150,000 to 200,000 clones, 90% to 95% of which are singletons. The clonotype was recovered from an adult who received the AZD1222 COVID-19 vaccine. The V and J genes are TRBV5-4 and TRBJ1-4, with 11 nucleotides matching TRBD1. Sequencing was performed on peripheral blood, taken 28 days after the second AZD1222 dose. CDR3 residues: CASSYGQGAPRGEKLFF. The CDR3 DNA follows: TGTGCCAGCAGCTATGGACAGGGGGCGCCCCGTGGTGAAAAACTGTTTTTT.